Here is one TCR beta chain with its context. Data came from immunoSEQ multiplex PCR; TCRdb stores just in-frame clones and leaves some out. The profile shows 77,000 or so clones, 88% of them singletons. Germline CDR1 KGHSH, CDR2 LQKENI. V was cut by 1 base and J by 2 bases, with 9 bases left in between. The CDR3 runs to 15 residues. This record comes from a study of OX40 agonist ivuxolimab in advanced cancers. The sample here was CD4+ or CD8+ T cells sorted from blood, taken in a trial of the OX40 agonist ivuxolimab. The J gene is TRBJ1-3, the V gene TRBV18; D call uncertain. This clonotype was sampled from an adult with an advanced solid tumor such as melanoma, head and neck, liver or kidney cancer. In DNA form, the CDR3 reads TGTGCCAGCTCACCACAGACCGGAACTGGAAACACCATATATTTT. Translation: CASSPQTGTGNTIYF. Full variable domain (missing parts from reference TRBV18 and TRBJ1-3): NAGVMQNPRHLVRRRGQEARLRCSPMKGHSHVYWYRQLPEEGLKFMVYLQKENIIDESGMPKERFSAEFPKEGPSILRIQQVVRGDSAAYFCASSPQTGTGNTIYFGEGSWLTVV.